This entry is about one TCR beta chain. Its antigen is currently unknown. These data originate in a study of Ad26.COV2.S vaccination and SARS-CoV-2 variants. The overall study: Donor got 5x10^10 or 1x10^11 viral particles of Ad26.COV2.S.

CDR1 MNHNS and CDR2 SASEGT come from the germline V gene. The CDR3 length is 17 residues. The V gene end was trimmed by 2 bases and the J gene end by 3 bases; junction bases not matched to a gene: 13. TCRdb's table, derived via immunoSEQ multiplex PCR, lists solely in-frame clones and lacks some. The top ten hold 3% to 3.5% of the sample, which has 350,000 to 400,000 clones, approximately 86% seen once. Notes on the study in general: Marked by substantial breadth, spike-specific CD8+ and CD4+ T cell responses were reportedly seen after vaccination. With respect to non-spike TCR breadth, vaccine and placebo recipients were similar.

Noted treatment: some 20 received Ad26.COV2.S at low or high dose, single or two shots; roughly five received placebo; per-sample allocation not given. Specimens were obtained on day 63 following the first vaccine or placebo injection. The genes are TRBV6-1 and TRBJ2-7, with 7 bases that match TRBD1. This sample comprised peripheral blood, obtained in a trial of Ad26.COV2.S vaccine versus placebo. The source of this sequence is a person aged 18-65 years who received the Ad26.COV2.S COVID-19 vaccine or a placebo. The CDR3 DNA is TGTGCCAGCAGTGAAAGCAACTTGGGGACAGTGATCTACGAGCAGTACTTC. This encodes CASSESNLGTVIYEQYF.